This T cell receptor (beta chain) was captured in a study of T cells in Graves' hyperthyroidism and ophthalmopathy. RNA transcripts provided the source from which TCR beta CDR3 regions were amplified. With the HTBI primer set, the TCR CDR3 went through a first round of RT-PCR. Each CDR3 protein gets one entry after TCRdb re-called the multiplex PCR reads with MiXCR. Of a few hundred thousand distinct CDR3 sequences listed, 16% are singletons. Enrolled ophthalmopathy patients presented with a Clinical Activity Score of at least 3, a NOSPECS grade of at least 4, and disease duration under 3 months. CDR1 and CDR2 (germline): MDHEN, SYDVKM. CDR3 length: 16 residues. Trimming cost V 6 bases and J 8 bases, with 25 bases left between them. This clonotype was seen more than once but under ten times.

The sequence was collected from a woman aged 40-49 years with Graves' ophthalmopathy. What was sequenced was blood. The gene calls are TRBV28 and TRBJ1-2, with TRBD1 as a possible D gene (6 bases). The CDR3: CASRRQIAGGREGYTF. For the CDR3, the DNA is TGTGCCAGCAGACGCCAAATAGCGGGGGGCAGAGAAGGCTACACCTTC.